Following are 4 T cell receptor beta chains from one sample sequenced in a study of shared clonotypes between healthy human individuals. Generated by immunoSEQ multiplex PCR, the TCRdb table keeps only in-frame clones and is missing some. The table lists about 770,000 clones, 72% of them singletons. Sequences were obtained from memory CD4+ T cells sorted from blood. The subset was: CD45RA-negative fraction. All receptors come from a woman under 40 in good health.

This clone was recorded at least ten times. J is TRBJ2-2 and V is TRBV6-1; no clear D. In germline, CDR1 is MNHNS, CDR2 SASEGT. Trimming took off 1 base at V and 5 bases at J, with 8 bases between the two ends. The length of the CDR3 is 14 residues. CDR3 protein: CASSEVGDTGELFF. DNA for the CDR3: TGTGCCAGCAGTGAAGTCGGCGATACCGGGGAGCTGTTTTTT.

This clone was detected only a few times. The rearrangement uses TRBV7-2 and TRBJ1-1, with 9 nucleotides matching TRBD1. CDR1 and CDR2 from the germline V gene are SGHTA and FQGNSA. With 4 bases clipped from V and 4 bases from J, the junction kept 4 bases outside the gene matches. The CDR3 is 14 amino acids. In DNA, the CDR3 is TGTGCCAGCAGCTCTGGACAGGGGAGCACTGAAGCTTTCTTT. Protein sequence: CASSSGQGSTEAFF. Drawing the rest from reference TRBV7-2 and TRBJ1-1, the complete variable domain is GAGVSQSPSNKVTEKGKDVELRCDPISGHTALYWYRQSLGQGLEFLIYFQGNSAPDKSGLPSDRFSAERTGGSVSTLTIQRTQQEDSAVYLCASSSGQGSTEAFFGQGTRLTVV.

The rearrangement uses TRBV28 and TRBJ1-5; the D gene is possibly TRBD1 (5 bases). V was cut by 7 bases and J by 4 bases, with 14 bases left in between. This CDR3 has 14 amino acids. Germline loops: CDR1 MDHEN, CDR2 SYDVKM. For the CDR3, the DNA is TGTGCCAGCAACCAAGGGGCCTCTAATCAGCCCCAGCATTTT. It yields the protein CASNQGASNQPQHF.

The chain employs TRBV7-2 and TRBJ2-1; 9 bases fit TRBD2. Trimming took 5 bases from V and 5 from J; bases not matched to a gene: 10. Germline V gene data show CDR1 as SGHTA and CDR2 as FQGNSA. The CDR3 runs to 16 residues. The CDR3 region has the DNA TGTGCCAGCAGCCCCGTCGCGCTAGCGGGACACAATGAGCAGTTCTTC. Protein sequence: CASSPVALAGHNEQFF. The variable domain in full, with the rest retrieved from reference TRBV7-2 and TRBJ2-1, is GAGVSQSPSNKVTEKGKDVELRCDPISGHTALYWYRQSLGQGLEFLIYFQGNSAPDKSGLPSDRFSAERTGGSVSTLTIQRTQQEDSAVYLCASSPVALAGHNEQFFGPGTRLTVL.